The text below deals with one T cell receptor (beta chain). Antigen unknown. From germline, CDR1 is SGHRS and CDR2 YFSETQ. V shed 7 bases and J 6 bases; nucleotides not matched to a gene: 13. This CDR3 has 15 amino acids. Each donor had roughly 10 milliliters of peripheral blood drawn. With a J-beta primer mix and a sample-barcoded 5' primer, a second PCR ran about 7 to 12 cycles. In TCRdb, the 5' RACE reads were re-called with MiXCR into one record per CDR3 protein. The table includes some 1.7 million distinct CDR3 sequences, over 25% detected once. The sample is drawn from a study of blood T cells in healthy people across ages. Overall study context: Roughly one uniquely barcoded beta molecule per two T cells was captured. Study conclusions and caveats: TCR beta diversity tracked closely with naive T cell percentage.

Input material: blood. The rearrangement uses TRBV5-1 and TRBJ2-1; 7 bases line up with TRBD1. The sequence came from a woman aged 25 to 39 in good health. CDR3 DNA: TGCGCCAGCGGCTCCCACAGGGGCCGGGGCAATGAGCAGTTCTTC. Translation: CASGSHRGRGNEQFF.